This T cell receptor beta chain is from a study of shared T cell receptors in the human thymus. The assay was immunoSEQ multiplex PCR, and TCRdb's table has in-frame clones only and misses some. This table has hundreds of thousands of clones, over 75% appearing once. Germline V gene sequence: CDR1 LGHNA, CDR2 YNFKEQ. This CDR3 region has 15 residues. The V end was cut by 3 bases, the J end by 4 bases, with 13 bases between. Another study also made use of these data, one on human thymus T cells. That source notes: Usage of V and J genes appeared biased in thymic and blood repertoires.

Sequences were obtained from thymocytes. The genes are TRBV4-2 and TRBJ1-5; D call uncertain. The TCR originated in a boy under three years old with a congenital heart defect. The CDR3 nucleotides read TGTGCCAGCAGCCAGAACACTCAGGCAAATCAGCCCCAGCATTTT. Translation gives CASSQNTQANQPQHF.